These T cell receptor beta chains were read from a single sample in a study of blood T cell repertoires in COVID-19. Sequencing used immunoSEQ multiplex PCR; TCRdb keeps in-frame clones, though not all of them. Of about 180,000 clones listed, about 89% are singletons. Sequencing was done on a sample of peripheral blood. Every receptor here comes from a man between 18 and 29 years old who had recovered from COVID-19. The CDR3 runs from the conserved cysteine through the conserved F or W. D genes are given only for firm matches. A row's size may be missing; if present it is once, few, many or a size class.

J gene: TRBJ2-5; CDR3 length: 14; D gene: TRBD2; V gene: TRBV6-5; clone size: NA; CDR3 protein: CASNRGGVQETQYF; CDR3 DNA: TGTGCCAGCAACCGGGGGGGGGTCCAAGAGACCCAGTACTTC
J gene: TRBJ2-7; CDR3 length: 13; D gene: NA; V gene: TRBV27; clone size: NA; CDR3 protein: CASSPRQIYEQYF; CDR3 DNA: TGTGCCAGCAGTCCTAGACAGATCTACGAGCAGTACTTC
J gene: TRBJ2-5; CDR3 length: 13; D gene: TRBD2; V gene: TRBV12-3/TRBV12-4; clone size: once; CDR3 protein: CASSIAGVETQYF; CDR3 DNA: TGTGCCAGTTCAATAGCGGGAGTGGAGACCCAGTACTTC
J gene: TRBJ1-1; CDR3 length: 12; D gene: NA; V gene: TRBV27; clone size: NA; CDR3 protein: CASSGAASEAFF; CDR3 DNA: TGTGCCAGCAGTGGGGCAGCGAGTGAAGCTTTCTTT
J gene: TRBJ2-7; CDR3 length: 14; D gene: TRBD2; V gene: TRBV19; clone size: NA; CDR3 protein: CASSPGTSNREQYF; CDR3 DNA: TGTGCCAGTAGTCCCGGGACTAGTAATCGCGAGCAGTACTTC
J gene: TRBJ2-1; CDR3 length: 16; D gene: NA; V gene: TRBV4-2; clone size: NA; CDR3 protein: CASSQESGSGNNEQFF; CDR3 DNA: TGTGCCAGCAGCCAAGAAAGCGGAAGTGGAAACAATGAGCAGTTCTTC
J gene: TRBJ1-1; CDR3 length: 17; D gene: TRBD1; V gene: TRBV3-1/TRBV3-2; clone size: NA; CDR3 protein: CASSHRQGWLKNTEAFF; CDR3 DNA: TGTGCCAGCAGCCATAGACAGGGGTGGTTGAAGAACACTGAAGCTTTCTTT
J gene: TRBJ2-3; CDR3 length: 15; D gene: TRBD1; V gene: TRBV4-1; clone size: once; CDR3 protein: CASSQKTGDTDTQYF; CDR3 DNA: TGCGCCAGCAGCCAAAAGACAGGGGACACAGATACGCAGTATTTT
J gene: TRBJ1-1; CDR3 length: 16; D gene: TRBD1; V gene: TRBV7-8; clone size: NA; CDR3 protein: CASSLEAGGLDTEAFF; CDR3 DNA: TGTGCCAGCAGCTTAGAAGCAGGGGGCCTGGACACTGAAGCTTTCTTT
J gene: TRBJ2-4; CDR3 length: 14; D gene: NA; V gene: TRBV5-4; clone size: NA; CDR3 protein: CASSLGGGENIQYF; CDR3 DNA: TGTGCCAGCAGCTTGGGAGGGGGGGAAAACATTCAGTACTTC
J gene: TRBJ2-1; CDR3 length: 14; D gene: TRBD2; V gene: TRBV28; clone size: NA; CDR3 protein: CASSLLAGRNEQFF; CDR3 DNA: TGTGCCAGCAGTTTACTAGCGGGACGGAATGAGCAGTTCTTC
J gene: TRBJ2-4; CDR3 length: 13; D gene: NA; V gene: TRBV24-1; clone size: NA; CDR3 protein: CATSDAGENIQYF; CDR3 DNA: TGTGCCACCAGTGATGCAGGGGAAAACATTCAGTACTTC
J gene: TRBJ2-4; CDR3 length: 14; D gene: NA; V gene: TRBV24-1; clone size: NA; CDR3 protein: CATSDRGAKNIQYF; CDR3 DNA: TGTGCCACCAGTGATAGGGGGGCCAAAAACATTCAGTACTTC
J gene: TRBJ2-7; CDR3 length: 14; D gene: TRBD2; V gene: TRBV19; clone size: NA; CDR3 protein: CASSTTSGMFEQYF; CDR3 DNA: TGTGCCAGTAGTACGACTAGCGGGATGTTCGAGCAGTACTTC
J gene: TRBJ1-5; CDR3 length: 15; D gene: NA; V gene: TRBV4-1; clone size: NA; CDR3 protein: CASSQDGQGGQPQHF; CDR3 DNA: TGCGCCAGCAGCCAAGATGGGCAGGGCGGTCAGCCCCAGCATTTT
J gene: TRBJ1-1; CDR3 length: 15; D gene: TRBD1; V gene: TRBV3-1/TRBV3-2; clone size: NA; CDR3 protein: CASSQPGGSNTEAFF; CDR3 DNA: TGTGCCAGCAGCCAGCCAGGGGGCTCGAACACTGAAGCTTTCTTT
J gene: TRBJ2-7; CDR3 length: 13; D gene: TRBD1; V gene: TRBV6-5; clone size: NA; CDR3 protein: CASSPGTAYEQYF; CDR3 DNA: TGTGCCAGCAGTCCCGGGACAGCCTACGAGCAGTACTTC
J gene: TRBJ2-7; CDR3 length: 14; D gene: TRBD2; V gene: TRBV5-8; clone size: NA; CDR3 protein: CASSRDYPGYEQYF; CDR3 DNA: TGTGCCAGCAGCCGGGACTACCCAGGCTACGAGCAGTACTTC
J gene: TRBJ2-2; CDR3 length: 16; D gene: NA; V gene: TRBV7-9; clone size: NA; CDR3 protein: CASSLSPSVGTGELFF; CDR3 DNA: TGTGCCAGCAGCTTATCCCCCTCGGTCGGCACCGGGGAGCTGTTTTTT
J gene: TRBJ2-1; CDR3 length: 16; D gene: TRBD1; V gene: TRBV7-2; clone size: NA; CDR3 protein: CASSSDFLAGGYEQFF; CDR3 DNA: TGTGCCAGCAGCTCCGATTTCCTGGCAGGGGGATATGAGCAGTTCTTC
J gene: TRBJ2-1; CDR3 length: 11; D gene: NA; V gene: TRBV30; clone size: NA; CDR3 protein: CAWSVLGEQFF; CDR3 DNA: TGTGCCTGGAGTGTACTAGGAGAGCAGTTCTTC
J gene: TRBJ2-3; CDR3 length: 16; D gene: TRBD1; V gene: TRBV19; clone size: NA; CDR3 protein: CASSPGTGAPTDTQYF; CDR3 DNA: TGTGCCAGTAGTCCTGGGACAGGGGCGCCCACAGATACGCAGTATTTT
J gene: TRBJ2-6; CDR3 length: 18; D gene: TRBD1; V gene: TRBV19; clone size: NA; CDR3 protein: CASRLMGQGNSGANVLTF; CDR3 DNA: TGTGCCAGTAGATTAATGGGACAGGGAAACTCTGGGGCCAACGTCCTGACTTTC
J gene: TRBJ1-1; CDR3 length: 13; D gene: NA; V gene: TRBV5-1; clone size: few; CDR3 protein: CASSLWQGTEAFF; CDR3 DNA: TGCGCCAGCAGCTTGTGGCAGGGGACTGAAGCTTTCTTT
J gene: TRBJ2-6; CDR3 length: 15; D gene: NA; V gene: TRBV6-2/TRBV6-3; clone size: NA; CDR3 protein: CASSRLSSGANVLTF; CDR3 DNA: TGTGCCAGCAGCCGTTTGAGCTCTGGGGCCAACGTCCTGACTTTC
J gene: TRBJ1-1; CDR3 length: 13; D gene: NA; V gene: TRBV2; clone size: NA; CDR3 protein: CASREGARTEAFF; CDR3 DNA: TGTGCCAGCAGGGAAGGGGCAAGGACTGAAGCTTTCTTT
J gene: TRBJ2-5; CDR3 length: 12; D gene: NA; V gene: TRBV29-1; clone size: NA; CDR3 protein: CSGMTRLETQYF; CDR3 DNA: TGCAGCGGGATGACTAGGCTAGAGACCCAGTACTTC
J gene: TRBJ2-1; CDR3 length: 13; D gene: NA; V gene: TRBV6-5; clone size: NA; CDR3 protein: CASRDSLYNEQFF; CDR3 DNA: TGTGCCAGCAGGGACAGTCTCTACAATGAGCAGTTCTTC
J gene: TRBJ1-5; CDR3 length: 15; D gene: TRBD1; V gene: TRBV4-1; clone size: NA; CDR3 protein: CASSPGTVSNQPQHF; CDR3 DNA: TGCGCCAGCAGCCCCGGGACAGTTAGCAATCAGCCCCAGCATTTT
J gene: TRBJ2-2; CDR3 length: 19; D gene: TRBD1; V gene: TRBV5-1; clone size: NA; CDR3 protein: CASSLAPDRAGANTGELFF; CDR3 DNA: TGCGCCAGCAGCTTGGCCCCAGACAGGGCGGGCGCGAACACCGGGGAGCTGTTTTTT
J gene: TRBJ1-2; CDR3 length: 14; D gene: TRBD1; V gene: TRBV25-1; clone size: NA; CDR3 protein: CASLSTRGLGGYTF; CDR3 DNA: TGTGCCAGCCTCTCTACGAGGGGGCTGGGGGGCTACACCTTC
J gene: TRBJ1-5; CDR3 length: 14; D gene: NA; V gene: TRBV4-1; clone size: NA; CDR3 protein: CASSSGAFNQPQHF; CDR3 DNA: TGCGCCAGCAGCTCAGGGGCCTTCAATCAGCCCCAGCATTTT
J gene: TRBJ1-6; CDR3 length: 15; D gene: NA; V gene: TRBV7-2; clone size: few; CDR3 protein: CASSFPSIQDSPLHF; CDR3 DNA: TGTGCCAGCAGCTTCCCCTCAATACAGGACTCACCCCTCCACTTT
J gene: TRBJ2-2; CDR3 length: 14; D gene: TRBD1; V gene: TRBV6-2/TRBV6-3; clone size: NA; CDR3 protein: CASSLTGGAGELFF; CDR3 DNA: TGTGCCAGCAGTCTGACAGGGGGCGCGGGGGAGCTGTTTTTT
J gene: TRBJ2-5; CDR3 length: 13; D gene: NA; V gene: TRBV7-8; clone size: NA; CDR3 protein: CASSLVRMETQYF; CDR3 DNA: TGTGCCAGCAGCTTAGTGAGGATGGAGACCCAGTACTTC
J gene: TRBJ2-1; CDR3 length: 13; D gene: TRBD2; V gene: TRBV6-2/TRBV6-3; clone size: NA; CDR3 protein: CASSSSIAGERFF; CDR3 DNA: TGTGCCAGCAGCTCCAGTATTGCGGGAGAACGGTTCTTC
J gene: TRBJ2-3; CDR3 length: 14; D gene: NA; V gene: TRBV27; clone size: NA; CDR3 protein: CASSLGAGLDTQYF; CDR3 DNA: TGTGCCAGCAGTTTAGGGGCGGGACTAGATACGCAGTATTTT
J gene: TRBJ2-7; CDR3 length: 15; D gene: TRBD2; V gene: TRBV7-2; clone size: NA; CDR3 protein: CASSLGTSGSYEQYF; CDR3 DNA: TGTGCCAGCAGCTTAGGGACTAGCGGGAGTTACGAGCAGTACTTC
J gene: TRBJ2-7; CDR3 length: 15; D gene: TRBD1; V gene: TRBV9; clone size: NA; CDR3 protein: CASSVGGQGNHEQYF; CDR3 DNA: TGTGCCAGCAGCGTAGGAGGACAGGGTAACCACGAGCAGTACTTC
J gene: TRBJ2-1; CDR3 length: 14; D gene: NA; V gene: TRBV6-6; clone size: NA; CDR3 protein: CASSYARGGYEQFF; CDR3 DNA: TGTGCCAGCAGTTACGCCAGGGGTGGCTATGAGCAGTTCTTC
J gene: TRBJ2-7; CDR3 length: 14; D gene: NA; V gene: TRBV5-6; clone size: NA; CDR3 protein: CASSLGTGFFEQYF; CDR3 DNA: TGTGCCAGCAGCTTGGGAACAGGGTTTTTCGAGCAGTACTTC